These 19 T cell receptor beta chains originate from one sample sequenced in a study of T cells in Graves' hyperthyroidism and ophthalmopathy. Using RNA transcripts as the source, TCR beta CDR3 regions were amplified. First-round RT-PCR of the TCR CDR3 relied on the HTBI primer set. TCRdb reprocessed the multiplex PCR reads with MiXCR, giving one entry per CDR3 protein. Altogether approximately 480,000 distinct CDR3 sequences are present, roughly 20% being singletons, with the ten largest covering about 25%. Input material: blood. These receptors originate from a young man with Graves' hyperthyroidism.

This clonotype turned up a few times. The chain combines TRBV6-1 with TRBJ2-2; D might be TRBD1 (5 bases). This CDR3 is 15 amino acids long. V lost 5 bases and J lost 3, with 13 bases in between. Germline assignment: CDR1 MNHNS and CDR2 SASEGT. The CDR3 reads CASSQGTIDTGELFF. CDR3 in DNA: TGTGCCAGCAGTCAGGGTACGATAGACACCGGGGAGCTGTTTTTT.

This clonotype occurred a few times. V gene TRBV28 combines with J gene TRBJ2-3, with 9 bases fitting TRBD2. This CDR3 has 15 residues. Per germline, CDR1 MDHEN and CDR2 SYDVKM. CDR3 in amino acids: CATWGRGGRTDTQYF. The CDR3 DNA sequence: TGTGCGACTTGGGGGCGGGGGGGCCGCACAGATACGCAGTATTTT.

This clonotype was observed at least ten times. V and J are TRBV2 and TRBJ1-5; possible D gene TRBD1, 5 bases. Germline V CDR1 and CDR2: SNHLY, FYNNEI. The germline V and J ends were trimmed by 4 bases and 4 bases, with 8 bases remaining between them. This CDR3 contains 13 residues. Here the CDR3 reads CASSGRQNQPQHF. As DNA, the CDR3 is TGTGCCAGCAGTGGTAGACAGAATCAGCCCCAGCATTTT.

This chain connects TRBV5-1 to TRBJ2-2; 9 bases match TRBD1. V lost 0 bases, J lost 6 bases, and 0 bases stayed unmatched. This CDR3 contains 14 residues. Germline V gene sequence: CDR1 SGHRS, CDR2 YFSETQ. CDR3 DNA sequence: TGCGCCAGCAGCTTGGACAGGGGGCCCGGGGAGCTGTTTTTT. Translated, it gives CASSLDRGPGELFF. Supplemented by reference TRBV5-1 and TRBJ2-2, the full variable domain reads KAGVTQTPRYLIKTRGQQVTLSCSPISGHRSVSWYQQTPGQGLQFLFEYFSETQRNKGNFPGRFSGRQFSNSRSEMNVSTLELGDSALYLCASSLDRGPGELFFGEGSRLTVL.

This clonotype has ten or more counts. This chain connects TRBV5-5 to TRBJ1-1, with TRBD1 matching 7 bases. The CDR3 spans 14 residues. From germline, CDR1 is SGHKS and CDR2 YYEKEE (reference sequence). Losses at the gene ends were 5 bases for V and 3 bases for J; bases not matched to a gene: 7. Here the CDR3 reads CASSPWDSHTEAFF. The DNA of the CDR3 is TGTGCCAGCAGTCCTTGGGACAGTCACACTGAAGCTTTCTTT.

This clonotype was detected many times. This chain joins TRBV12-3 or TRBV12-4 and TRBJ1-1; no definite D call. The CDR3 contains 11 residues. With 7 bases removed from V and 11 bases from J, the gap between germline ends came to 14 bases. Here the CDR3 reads CASTLDYKAFF. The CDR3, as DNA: TGTGCCAGCACCCTGGACTATAAGGCTTTCTTT.

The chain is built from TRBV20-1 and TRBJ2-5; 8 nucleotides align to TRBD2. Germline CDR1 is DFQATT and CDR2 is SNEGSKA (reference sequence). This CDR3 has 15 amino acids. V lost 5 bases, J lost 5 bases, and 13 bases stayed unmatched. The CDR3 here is CSAPPDGGAGETQYF. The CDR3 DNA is TGCAGTGCTCCCCCTGACGGGGGGGCCGGGGAGACCCAGTACTTC.

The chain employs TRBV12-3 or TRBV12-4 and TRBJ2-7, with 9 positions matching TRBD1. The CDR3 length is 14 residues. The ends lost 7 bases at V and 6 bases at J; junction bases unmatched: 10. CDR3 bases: TGTGCCAGCATGCCGACAGGGGGATACTGCGAGCAGTACTTC. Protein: CASMPTGGYCEQYF.

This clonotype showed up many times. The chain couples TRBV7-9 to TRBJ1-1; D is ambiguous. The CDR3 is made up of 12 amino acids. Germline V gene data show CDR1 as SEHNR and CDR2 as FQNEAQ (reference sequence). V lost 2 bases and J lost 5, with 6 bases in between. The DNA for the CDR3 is TGTGCCAGCAGCTTAAGCGCGACTGAAGCTTTCTTT. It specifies CASSLSATEAFF.

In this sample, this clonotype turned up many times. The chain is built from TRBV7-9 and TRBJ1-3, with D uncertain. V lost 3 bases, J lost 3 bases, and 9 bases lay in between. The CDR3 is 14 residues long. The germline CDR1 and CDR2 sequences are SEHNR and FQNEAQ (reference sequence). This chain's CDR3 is CASSFSLNGNTIYF. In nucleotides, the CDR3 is TGTGCCAGCAGCTTTTCACTTAATGGAAACACCATATATTTT.

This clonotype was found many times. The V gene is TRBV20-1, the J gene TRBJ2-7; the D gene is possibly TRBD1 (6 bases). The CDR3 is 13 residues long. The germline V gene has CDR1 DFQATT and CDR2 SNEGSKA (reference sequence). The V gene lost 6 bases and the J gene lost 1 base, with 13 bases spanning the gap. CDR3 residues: CSADTGLSYEQYF. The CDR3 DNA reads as TGCAGTGCCGATACAGGGCTATCCTACGAGCAGTACTTC.

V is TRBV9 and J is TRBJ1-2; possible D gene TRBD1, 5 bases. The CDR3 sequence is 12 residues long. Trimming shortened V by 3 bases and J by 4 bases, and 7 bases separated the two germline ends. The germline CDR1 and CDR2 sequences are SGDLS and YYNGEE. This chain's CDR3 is CASSDDSYGYTF. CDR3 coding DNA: TGTGCCAGCAGCGACGACAGCTATGGCTACACCTTC.

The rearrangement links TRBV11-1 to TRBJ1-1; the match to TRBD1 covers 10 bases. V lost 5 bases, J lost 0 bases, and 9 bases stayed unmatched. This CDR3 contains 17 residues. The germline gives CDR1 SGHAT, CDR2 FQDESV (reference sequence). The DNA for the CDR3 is TGTGCCAGCAGCAAGTCCGGGACAGGGGTTATGAACACTGAAGCTTTCTTT. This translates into CASSKSGTGVMNTEAFF. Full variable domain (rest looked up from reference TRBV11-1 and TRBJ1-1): EAEVAQSPRYKITEKSQAVAFWCDPISGHATLYWYRQILGQGPELLVQFQDESVVDDSQLPKDRFSAERLKGVDSTLKIQPAELGDSAMYLCASSKSGTGVMNTEAFFGQGTRLTVV.

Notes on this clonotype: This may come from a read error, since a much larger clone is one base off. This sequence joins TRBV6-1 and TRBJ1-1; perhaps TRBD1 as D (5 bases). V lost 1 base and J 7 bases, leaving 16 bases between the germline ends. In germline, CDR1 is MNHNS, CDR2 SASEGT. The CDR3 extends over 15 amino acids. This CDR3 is CASSEVGRGDIEAFF. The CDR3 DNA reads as TGTGCCAGCAGTGAAGTAGGGAGGGGAGATATTGAAGCTTTCTTT.

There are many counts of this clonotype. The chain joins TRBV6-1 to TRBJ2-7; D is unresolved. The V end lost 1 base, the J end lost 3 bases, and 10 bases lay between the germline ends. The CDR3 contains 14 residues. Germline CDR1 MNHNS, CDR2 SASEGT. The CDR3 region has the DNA TGTGCCAGCAGTGAAGAGAACAGTGTCTACGAGCAGTACTTC. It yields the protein CASSEENSVYEQYF.

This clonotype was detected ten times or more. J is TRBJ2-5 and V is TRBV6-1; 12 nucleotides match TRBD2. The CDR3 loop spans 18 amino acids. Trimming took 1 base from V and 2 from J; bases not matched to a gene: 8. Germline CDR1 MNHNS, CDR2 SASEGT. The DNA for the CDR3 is TGTGCCAGCAGTGAAGTGGGGGTCCTAGCGGGGGGGCAAGAGACCCAGTACTTC. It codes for CASSEVGVLAGGQETQYF.

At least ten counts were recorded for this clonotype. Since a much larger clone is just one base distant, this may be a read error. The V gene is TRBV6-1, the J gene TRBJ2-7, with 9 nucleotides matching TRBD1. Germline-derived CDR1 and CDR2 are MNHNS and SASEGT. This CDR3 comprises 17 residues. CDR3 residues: CVSSRGGQGPILYEQYF. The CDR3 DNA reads TGTGTCAGCAGTCGAGGGGGACAGGGCCCGATACTCTACGAGCAGTACTTC.

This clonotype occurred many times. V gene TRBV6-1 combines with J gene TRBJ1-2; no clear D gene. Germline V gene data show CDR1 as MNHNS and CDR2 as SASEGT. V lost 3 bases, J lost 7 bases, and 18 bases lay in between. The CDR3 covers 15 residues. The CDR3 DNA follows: TGTGCCAGCAGTGACCCCGGTTTCTCAGCCTCTGGCTACACCTTC. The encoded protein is CASSDPGFSASGYTF.

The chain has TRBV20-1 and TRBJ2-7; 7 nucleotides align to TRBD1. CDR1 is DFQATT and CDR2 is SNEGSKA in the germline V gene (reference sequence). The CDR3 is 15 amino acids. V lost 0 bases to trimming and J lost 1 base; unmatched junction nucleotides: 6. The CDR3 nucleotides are TGCAGTGCTAGAGATGGGCAGGGGGTTTCCTACGAGCAGTACTTC. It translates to CSARDGQGVSYEQYF.